This T cell receptor beta chain came from a study of T-cell reconstitution after alpha-beta-depleted transplantation in children. Points from the study as a whole: Fresh T-cell production supplied most of the T-cell counts and diversity seen one year after transplant.

The CDR3 is 13 amino acids. V lost 7 bases and J 6 bases, leaving 12 bases between the germline ends. The germline V gene encodes CDR1 SEHNR and CDR2 FQNEAQ (reference sequence). This clonotype was picked up many times. Its specificity is not known. A library of TCRbeta sequences, prepared with unique molecular identifiers, was generated. Each CDR3 protein is one row after TCRdb ran MiXCR on the PCR reads. The sample lists a few hundred thousand distinct CDR3 sequences, approximately 10% occurring once. The clonotype comes from a child under two years old with acute myeloid leukemia, due to receive a stem cell transplant. The V call is TRBV7-9, the J call TRBJ2-2; D may be TRBD1 (5 bases). The starting material was PBMCs, obtained before TCRalphabeta/CD19-depleted stem cell transplant. DNA for the CDR3: TGTGCCAGCACGCCCAGGGCGGCCGGGGAGCTGTTTTTT. Translated, it gives CASTPRAAGELFF.